The rows below give T cell receptor beta chains drawn from one sample of a study of cytomegalovirus exposure and HLA in healthy donors. Clones were read by immunoSEQ multiplex PCR, and TCRdb kept only the in-frame ones, dropping some. The table lists roughly 100,000 clones, 70% to 75% of them singletons. The sequencing input was PBMCs. The source is a woman aged 18-35 years in good health and CMV-seropositive. Each CDR3 is given with its conserved first and last residue. D genes are given only for firm matches. Clone size is not always given. Where it is, it says once, few, many or a class for expanded clones.

TRBV4-3	-	TRBD1	TRBJ2-7	CASSPGTGGTYEQYF	TGCGCCAGCAGCCCCGGGACAGGGGGTACCTACGAGCAGTACTTC
TRBV27	-	TRBD2	TRBJ2-2	CASGLLAGGLTGELFF	TGTGCCAGCGGGTTACTAGCGGGAGGCCTCACCGGGGAGCTGTTTTTT
TRBV5-4	-	-	TRBJ1-1	CASSLGRGDTEAFF	TGTGCCAGCAGCTTGGGCCGGGGGGACACTGAAGCTTTCTTT
TRBV4-2	few	TRBD2	TRBJ2-7	CASSQDTSGYEQYF	TGTGCCAGCAGCCAAGATACTAGCGGGTACGAGCAGTACTTC
TRBV29-1	-	TRBD2	TRBJ2-1	CSVVEGETGGNEQFF	TGCAGCGTTGTTGAAGGGGAGACGGGGGGCAATGAGCAGTTCTTC
TRBV2	-	-	TRBJ2-7	CASSEQAYEQYF	TGTGCCAGCAGTGAACAGGCCTACGAGCAGTACTTC
TRBV28	-	TRBD2	TRBJ2-7	CASSYRGLAGFRGEQYF	TGTGCCAGCAGCTACAGGGGACTAGCGGGATTTCGGGGCGAGCAGTACTTC
TRBV19	once	TRBD2	TRBJ2-7	CASSKTGTSGAYEQYF	TGTGCCAGTAGTAAAACCGGGACTAGCGGGGCCTACGAGCAGTACTTC
TRBV6-5	-	-	TRBJ2-3	CASSLLGGSTDTQYF	TGTGCCAGCAGTTTACTGGGCGGGTCCACAGATACGCAGTATTTT
TRBV7-9	-	-	TRBJ2-3	CASRTQGGSSTDTQYF	TGTGCCAGCAGAACTCAGGGGGGATCTAGCACAGATACGCAGTATTTT
TRBV7-9	once	-	TRBJ2-3	CASSLGLISTDTQYF	TGTGCCAGCAGCCTCGGACTGATTAGCACAGATACGCAGTATTTT
TRBV7-5	-	-	TRBJ1-2	CARSRLAPGTADFYGYTF	TGTGCCAGAAGCCGTCTGGCCCCCGGGACAGCTGATTTCTATGGCTACACCTTC
TRBV7-9	-	-	TRBJ2-7	CSSSPQYEQYF	TGTTCCAGCAGCCCCCAATACGAGCAGTACTTC
TRBV9	-	TRBD1	TRBJ2-1	CASSGTGGGSYNEQFF	TGTGCCAGCAGCGGGACAGGGGGCGGTTCCTACAATGAGCAGTTCTTC
TRBV7-6	once	TRBD2	TRBJ2-7	CASSLAPSGGATSYEQYF	TGTGCCAGCAGCTTAGCGCCTAGCGGGGGCGCTACTTCCTACGAGCAGTACTTC
TRBV5-1	-	TRBD1	TRBJ1-1	CASSPTGLNTEAFF	TGCGCCAGCAGCCCGACAGGGTTGAACACTGAAGCTTTCTTT
TRBV19	-	TRBD1	TRBJ2-5	CASSTTGGSGETQYF	TGTGCCAGTAGTACCACAGGGGGAAGTGGGGAGACCCAGTACTTC
TRBV6-5	once	-	TRBJ2-7	CASSYGPAGYEQYF	TGTGCCAGCAGTTACGGTCCGGCGGGCTACGAGCAGTACTTC
TRBV2	-	TRBD1	TRBJ1-1	CASSSKGQGTTEAFF	TGTGCCAGCAGTTCGAAGGGACAGGGCACAACTGAAGCTTTCTTT
TRBV19	-	TRBD1	TRBJ1-4	CASSIGQVINHEKLFF	TGTGCCAGTAGTATTGGACAGGTCATTAACCATGAAAAACTGTTTTTT
TRBV7-6	-	TRBD2	TRBJ2-7	CASSLADALAGGAYEQYF	TGTGCCAGCAGCTTAGCGGATGCATTAGCGGGAGGAGCCTACGAGCAGTACTTC
TRBV6-1	few	-	TRBJ1-1	CASSFNSDTEAFF	TGTGCCAGCAGCTTCAATTCGGACACTGAAGCTTTCTTT
TRBV19	few	TRBD1	TRBJ1-3	CASSIDHPLTGAGNTIYF	TGTGCCAGTAGTATAGACCATCCCCTAACAGGGGCAGGAAACACCATATATTTT
TRBV6-6	-	TRBD1	TRBJ1-2	CASRSTGGGYTF	TGTGCCAGCAGGTCAACAGGGGGGGGCTACACCTTC
TRBV7-2	-	TRBD2	TRBJ2-1	CASSFLAGEVEQFF	TGTGCCAGCAGCTTCCTAGCGGGAGAGGTTGAGCAGTTCTTC
TRBV7-3	-	TRBD2	TRBJ2-1	CASSLLGTRGDYNEQFF	TGTGCCAGCAGCCTCCTCGGGACGCGGGGGGACTACAATGAGCAGTTCTTC
TRBV6-1	-	-	TRBJ1-3	CASMGVSGNTIYF	TGTGCCAGCATGGGAGTCTCTGGAAACACCATATATTTT
TRBV7-2	once	-	TRBJ2-5	CASSLASETQYF	TGTGCCAGCAGCTTAGCGTCGGAGACCCAGTACTTC
TRBV7-9	-	-	TRBJ2-7	CASTGFYEQYF	TGTGCCAGCACGGGTTTCTACGAGCAGTACTTC
TRBV19	few	-	TRBJ1-2	CASSMEGFNYGYTF	TGTGCCAGTAGTATGGAGGGTTTTAACTATGGCTACACCTTC
TRBV5-1	-	TRBD2	TRBJ2-5	CASSLDEASGGAGETQYF	TGCGCCAGCAGCTTGGACGAGGCTAGCGGGGGGGCCGGGGAGACCCAGTACTTC
TRBV5-4	-	-	TRBJ1-1	CASSSGWNTEAFF	TGTGCCAGCAGCTCGGGGTGGAACACTGAAGCTTTCTTT
TRBV4-3	few	TRBD2	TRBJ2-3	CASSQETSGRGSTDTQYF	TGCGCCAGCAGCCAAGAGACTAGCGGGAGAGGAAGCACAGATACGCAGTATTTT
TRBV2	-	TRBD2	TRBJ2-3	CASRLAGGLTDTQYF	TGTGCCAGCAGATTAGCGGGGGGGCTGACAGATACGCAGTATTTT